This T cell receptor beta chain was identified in a study of PD-L1 blockade in urothelial cancer. Study overall: The study recovered a median of 141,255 T cells per blood sample. Study outcomes and limitations: Below-median TCR clonality that was measured in pretreatment blood predicted better survival.

Generated by immunoSEQ multiplex PCR, the TCRdb table keeps only in-frame clones and is missing some. The sample contains 30,000 to 40,000 clones, approximately 90% of which appear only once. With regard to this clone: What it recognizes is unknown.

Time point here: pretreatment peripheral blood. Each patient gave between 1 and 8 samples of peripheral blood mononuclear cells, which were collected pretreatment and during treatment. The CDR3 sequence is 15 residues long. The V end was cut by 4 bases, the J end by 6 bases, with 16 bases between. Germline V CDR1 and CDR2: KGHSY, FQNENV. Sequences were derived from PBMCs, sampled around atezolizumab (anti-PD-L1) treatment. This clonotype originated in a woman in her sixties with urothelial cancer. The genes are TRBV16 and TRBJ2-1; D remains unclear. Here the CDR3 reads CASSLLVAYPNEQFF. CDR3 coding DNA: TGTGCCAGCAGCCTCCTGGTAGCCTACCCCAATGAGCAGTTCTTC.